This TCR beta chain was documented in a study of CD8 T cells in Susac syndrome (dated by TCRdb to the late 2010s). Turning to the overall study: Whether CD8+ T cell activation and differentiation in Susac syndrome was antigen driven was tested using repertoire sequencing. CD8+ T cell repertoire clonality was compared between about 12 healthy donors, some 14 Susac syndrome patients and around 16 multiple sclerosis patients.

RNA was extracted using the RNeasy kit, and roughly 0.5 to 1 ug of the RNA was reverse transcribed with random hexamers. TCR beta CDR3 regions were amplified with the immunoSEQ multiplex PCR assay covering 54 Vbeta and 13 Jbeta segments. PCR amplification bias was corrected using a synthetic template baseline for primer optimization and computational correction. Processing in the source paper ran as follows. Reads were annotated to V, D and J genes per IMGT and analyzed with immunoSEQ Analyzer, keeping only productive sequences. Clonality was calculated as one minus the Shannon entropy normalized by log2 of the number of productive unique sequences. For each patient and control, public and private clones were evaluated within the 100 most prevalent clones. Clones were defined as Susac-specific when absent from the healthy and MS cohorts, from about 1,100 published viral clones and from other ImmuneACCESS disease sequences. The raw public reads went through TCRdb reprocessing: fastp at Q25, MiXCR clone calling, in-frame beta chains kept. Here each entry gathers all rows of one CDR3 protein and keeps the most common genes and DNA. The V and J calls and clone size are TCRdb's, not the authors'. The sample profile shows about 180,000 distinct CDR3 sequences; approximately 95% of them were found once. In total, the top ten clones hold 0.15% to 0.2% of the sample.

Comments on this clonotype: Its cognate antigen has yet to be identified. No per-base quality is available; no much larger clone lies one base away.

According to the germline V gene (reference sequence), CDR1 reads DFQATT and CDR2 reads SNEGSKA. The CDR3, cysteine through phenylalanine, is 16 amino acids long. Just the 48-base CDR3 DNA is kept, in frame starting at base 1. V has 1 base trimmed and J has 2 bases trimmed; junction bases matching no gene number 9. Peripheral blood CD8+ and CD4+ T cells from healthy donors, Susac syndrome patients and multiple sclerosis patients were profiled using high-throughput TCR beta sequencing. The multiple sclerosis controls were treatment-naive patients who had stable or active relapsing-remitting disease and met the revised McDonald criteria. CD8+ TEMRA cells were enriched by FACS, while bulk CD8+ and CD4+ T cells were purified by magnetic negative isolation. Blood was collected in EDTA tubes and processed within 24 hours, with PBMCs isolated through density gradient centrifugation. PBMCs intended for TCR sequencing were frozen in liquid nitrogen and were later thawed in a 37 degrees C water bath. A purity of at least 90% was achieved for sorted or isolated CD4+, CD8+ and CD8+ TEMRA cells.

General conclusions and limits of the study: The number of individuals in the TCR sequencing and HLA analysis was acknowledged as relatively small.

The sequencing sample was made of CD8+ T cells from PBMCs. The TCR was taken from a human donor with multiple sclerosis. The V gene is TRBV20-1 and the J gene is TRBJ2-5, with TRBD2 identical over 8 junction bases. The nucleotide sequence reads as follows: TGCAGTGCTAGAGGCGCGGCGGGGGGCTTTCAAGAGACCCAGTACTTC. Its protein product is CSARGAAGGFQETQYF.